Below, 31 T cell receptor beta chains from the same sample are listed, as sequenced in a study of blood T cells in healthy people across ages. The use of a sample-barcoded 5' primer and a J-beta primer mix characterized a second PCR of roughly 6 to 11 cycles. Each CDR3 protein gets one entry after TCRdb re-called the 5' RACE reads with MiXCR. Of roughly 1,300,000 distinct CDR3 sequences detected, 45% to 70% appear once; the ten largest clones hold 6.7%. Source material: blood. All receptors derive from a man between 18 and 35 years old in good health.

This chain connects TRBV12-3 or TRBV12-4 to TRBJ1-2; no firm D call. CDR3 length equals 13 residues. V shed 8 bases and J shed 4 bases, with 14 bases lying between them. Here the CDR3 reads CASGSQYRYGYTF. The CDR3 nucleotides are TGTGCCAGCGGATCTCAGTACCGCTATGGCTACACCTTC.

Details on this clonotype: A much larger clone is a single base away; this may be a read error. The V gene is TRBV14, the J gene TRBJ1-2; D perhaps matches TRBD1 (6 bases). The germline gives CDR1 SGHDN, CDR2 FVKESK. The V end lost 4 bases, the J end lost 4 bases, and 10 bases lay between the germline ends. This CDR3 has 13 residues. The DNA for the CDR3 is TGTGCCAGCAGCCCCGGGACATTCTATGGCTACACCTTC. Residues: CASSPGTFYGYTF.

This clonotype appeared a single time. CDR3 sequence (DNA): TGTGCCATCAGTGAGCAGGGTGGTTACGAGCAGTACTTC. Translating it yields CAISEQGGYEQYF. The chain combines TRBV10-3 with TRBJ2-5, with D possibly matching TRBD1 (5 bases). The DNA end lines up better with TRBJ2-7; the J call may be wrong. There are 13 residues in the CDR3. Germline V gives CDR1 ENHRY, CDR2 SYGVKD.

V gene TRBV24-1 combines with J gene TRBJ2-1; D gene uncertain. This CDR3 comprises 13 residues. Trimming shortened V by 0 bases and J by 8 bases, and 7 bases separated the two germline ends. Germline V lookup: CDR1 KGHDR, CDR2 SFDVKD. The DNA of the CDR3 is TGTGCCACCAGTGATTTGGGGCAGGATGAGCAGTTCTTC. Protein sequence: CATSDLGQDEQFF.

The CDR3 loop is CASSQGGWVNEQFF. As DNA, the CDR3 is TGCGCCAGCAGCCAAGGTGGTTGGGTCAATGAGCAGTTCTTC. This chain uses TRBV4-1 with TRBJ2-1; D not resolved. Germline V lookup: CDR1 MGHRA, CDR2 YSYEKL. The length of the CDR3 is 14 residues. Trimming removed 1 base from V and 6 bases from J, with 10 bases in between.

The chain is built from TRBV7-2 and TRBJ2-5, with D maybe TRBD1 (6 bases). This CDR3 is 16 amino acids long. The ends were cut back, 1 base at V and 0 bases at J, with 12 bases in the middle. In germline, CDR1 is SGHTA, CDR2 FQGNSA. In nucleotides, the CDR3 is TGTGCCAGCAGCTTAGGGGACACTTTGTACCAAGAGACCCAGTACTTC. Residues: CASSLGDTLYQETQYF.

V and J are TRBV7-2 and TRBJ2-3; TRBD2 is a possible D gene (5 bases). This CDR3 has 14 residues. Between the trimmed V and J ends, which lost 0 bases and 4 bases, there was a span of 8 bases. CDR1 and CDR2 (germline): SGHTA, FQGNSA. The CDR3 DNA reads TGTGCCAGCAGCTTAGCTAGCGCCCCAGATACGCAGTATTTT. Protein product: CASSLASAPDTQYF.

The chain couples TRBV7-9 to TRBJ2-3; a weak D match, TRBD1 (7 bases). The CDR3 loop spans 14 amino acids. V lost 5 bases and J 4 bases, leaving 13 bases between the germline ends. CDR1 SEHNR and CDR2 FQNEAQ come from the germline V gene (reference sequence). The CDR3 protein is CASSQLRGADTQYF. The CDR3 nucleotides read TGTGCCAGCAGCCAACTCAGGGGGGCAGATACGCAGTATTTT.

The DNA of the CDR3 is TGTGCCAGCAGACTAGCGGGGGATTCCTACGAGCAGTACTTC. The encoded protein is CASRLAGDSYEQYF. V is TRBV6-5 and J is TRBJ2-7; 11 bases are shared with TRBD2. Germline CDR1 and CDR2: MNHEY and SVGAGI. The CDR3 runs 14 residues. Germline trimming cut 6 bases from V and 1 base from J; bases unmatched to any gene: 2.

The CDR3 loop is CASSVGPRSSTDTQYF. As DNA, the CDR3 is TGTGCCAGCAGTGTGGGCCCCCGTTCATCAACGGATACGCAGTATTTT. V is TRBV25-1 and J is TRBJ2-3; no clear D gene. Germline CDR1 is MGHDK and CDR2 is SYGVNS. The CDR3 runs 16 residues. V was pared by 4 bases and J by 6 bases, with 20 bases between.

The chain employs TRBV6-2 or TRBV6-3 and TRBJ2-7; D is tentatively TRBD1 or TRBD2 (5 bases each). The CDR3 contains 16 residues. CDR1 and CDR2 (germline): MNHEY, SVGEGT. Trimming left V 2 bases short and J 1 base short, with 15 bases between. This chain's CDR3 is CASSYMGRPSSYEQYF. The CDR3 DNA reads as TGTGCCAGCAGTTACATGGGACGCCCTTCTTCCTACGAGCAGTACTTC.

The gene calls are TRBV27 and TRBJ2-7, with 10 bases identical to TRBD2. The CDR3 covers 23 residues. With 3 bases clipped from V and 9 bases from J, the junction kept 35 bases outside the gene matches. Germline CDR1 reads MNHEY; CDR2 reads SMNVEV (reference sequence). The CDR3 DNA follows: TGTGCCAGCAGTTTGGAGGACCGATTTTGGAAAGGACTAGCGGAAACTCCTACGAGCAGGCAGTACTTC. Translated: CASSLEDRFWKGLAETPTSRQYF.

This clonotype was seen a single time. This chain connects TRBV6-5 to TRBJ2-5; weak D call: TRBD2 (6 bases). The V end was cut by 2 bases, the J end by 1 base, with 11 bases between. This CDR3 region has 15 residues. Germline CDR1 MNHEY, CDR2 SVGAGI. The CDR3 region has the DNA TGTGCCAGCAGTTACCATACTAGCTTCCAAGAGACCCAGTACTTC. Its protein product is CASSYHTSFQETQYF.

The rearrangement joins TRBV6-2 or TRBV6-3 to TRBJ2-7; D gene uncertain. This CDR3 is 15 amino acids long. Trimming removed 4 bases at V and 2 bases at J, with 15 bases between. Germline V gene data show CDR1 as MNHEY and CDR2 as SVGEGT. CDR3 sequence: CASSSSRLKTYEQYF. The CDR3 region has the DNA TGTGCCAGCAGTTCCTCCAGACTCAAGACCTACGAGCAGTACTTC.

The V gene is TRBV7-8, the J gene TRBJ2-7, with 7 nucleotides matching TRBD1. The J segment lost 2 bases and the V segment lost 6 bases, leaving 10 bases of the junction unmatched. The CDR3 contains 15 residues. CDR1 and CDR2 from the germline V gene are SGHVS and FQNEAQ. CDR3 in DNA: TGTGCCAGCAGTCCTTTTGGACAGGCCACCTACGAGCAGTACTTC. It translates to CASSPFGQATYEQYF.

The chain has TRBV29-1 and TRBJ2-7; 9 bases line up with TRBD1. Trimming removed 7 bases from V and 2 bases from J; junction bases left unmatched: 6. The CDR3 is 13 amino acids. Germline V gene sequence: CDR1 SQVTM, CDR2 ANQGSEA. CDR3 amino acids: CSGPGQGTYEQYF. CDR3 bases: TGCAGCGGCCCGGGACAGGGCACCTACGAGCAGTACTTC.

The chain combines TRBV4-2 with TRBJ2-6, with D perhaps TRBD2 (5 bases). This CDR3 is built from 14 residues. Trimming left V 8 bases short and J 2 bases short, with 10 bases between. Germline lookup yields CDR1 LGHNA and CDR2 YNFKEQ. The CDR3 DNA is TGTGCCAGCTCTCGAGGGACTGGGGCCAACGTCCTGACTTTC. This encodes CASSRGTGANVLTF.

This sequence joins TRBV3-1 and TRBJ1-2; D remains unclear. V was clipped by 4 bases and J by 5 bases, with 17 bases between them. Looked up from germline, CDR1 is LGHDT and CDR2 is YNNKEL (reference sequence). The CDR3 length is 15 residues. The CDR3 loop reads CASSPPASDRYGYTF. DNA for the CDR3: TGTGCCAGCAGCCCGCCGGCCTCGGATAGGTATGGCTACACCTTC. Using reference TRBV3-1 and TRBJ1-2 for the parts outside the CDR3, the full variable domain is DTAVSQTPKYLVTQMGNDKSIKCEQNLGHDTMYWYKQDSKKFLKIMFSYNNKELIINETVPNRFSPKSPDKAHLNLHINSLELGDSAVYFCASSPPASDRYGYTFGSGTRLTVV.

The rearrangement links TRBV4-1 to TRBJ2-1; TRBD1 aligns across 7 bases. The CDR3 contains 13 residues. With V trimmed by 4 bases and J by 9 bases, 6 bases remained unmatched. Germline values: CDR1 MGHRA, CDR2 YSYEKL. The CDR3 loop reads CASSREKGAEQFF. The CDR3 bases are TGCGCCAGCAGCCGAGAGAAGGGGGCTGAGCAGTTCTTC.

The chain uses TRBV20-1 and TRBJ1-1; D gene unclear. CDR3 length: 13 amino acids. Deletions cut 2 bases from V and 5 bases from J, with 12 bases between. Germline CDR1 and CDR2: DFQATT and SNEGSKA (reference sequence). In DNA, the CDR3 is TGCAGTGCTAGATTCGGATTAGGGACTGAAGCTTTCTTT. Translating it yields CSARFGLGTEAFF.

J is TRBJ2-1 and V is TRBV27; D could derive from TRBD1 or TRBD2 (5 bases each). V lost 10 bases to trimming and J lost 5 bases, with 21 bases between them. This CDR3 comprises 15 residues. From germline, CDR1 is MNHEY and CDR2 SMNVEV (reference sequence). Here the CDR3 DNA reads TGTGCCACCCAGTCTCCTTCCGGGACGCACAATGAGCAGTTCTTC. Protein: CATQSPSGTHNEQFF.

The V call is TRBV6-6, the J call TRBJ2-3; 7 bases are a match to TRBD1. This CDR3 comprises 16 residues. Unmatched junction bases numbered 11, after V lost 5 bases and J lost 3 bases. Germline V gives CDR1 MNHNY, CDR2 SVGAGI (reference sequence). CDR3 sequence: CASSQPTAGGTDTQYF. CDR3 DNA sequence: TGTGCCAGCAGTCAACCTACGGCAGGGGGTACAGATACGCAGTATTTT.

The chain joins TRBV6-6 to TRBJ2-5; possible D gene TRBD1, 5 bases. V lost 1 base to trimming and J lost 2 bases, with 14 bases between them. The CDR3 extends over 16 amino acids. Germline CDR1 reads MNHNY; CDR2 reads SVGAGI (reference sequence). CDR3 region: CASSYLKYGAQETQYF. As DNA, the CDR3 is TGTGCCAGCAGTTACTTAAAGTATGGGGCTCAAGAGACCCAGTACTTC.

This clonotype was detected only once. CDR3 residues: CASSQVTSSSTEQFF. As DNA, the CDR3 is TGTGCCAGCAGCCAAGTCACGTCTAGCTCCACTGAGCAGTTCTTC. The V and J genes are TRBV4-2 and TRBJ2-1; weak D call: TRBD2 (5 bases). Trimming left V 1 base short and J 9 bases short, with 16 bases between. CDR3 length: 15 amino acids. CDR1 is LGHNA, CDR2 YNFKEQ, per germline.

This sequence joins TRBV6-5 and TRBJ1-6, with no clear D. The V and J ends lost 0 bases and 8 bases respectively, with 17 bases between them. The CDR3 is 17 residues long. Germline loops: CDR1 MNHEY, CDR2 SVGAGI. The CDR3 coding sequence is TGTGCCAGCAGTTACTCCGCCCGTGGGGATGGGGATTCACCCCTCCACTTT. Residues: CASSYSARGDGDSPLHF.

There are a few counts of this clonotype. The chain recombines TRBV3-1 with TRBJ2-7, with D unresolved. This CDR3 region has 13 residues. Germline CDR1 LGHDT, CDR2 YNNKEL (reference sequence). V shed 5 bases and J shed 7 bases, with 15 bases lying between them. CDR3 sequence (DNA): TGTGCCAGCAGCTACAACCTTCCCGCGGAGCAGTACTTC. Translated: CASSYNLPAEQYF.

The chain couples TRBV10-3 to TRBJ2-2; the match to TRBD2 covers 11 bases. The CDR3 length is 15 residues. The trim removed 6 bases at V and 4 bases at J, leaving 4 bases unmatched. Per germline, CDR1 ENHRY and CDR2 SYGVKD. In nucleotides, the CDR3 is TGTGCCATCAGCGGGACTAGCGGCTTCACCGGGGAGCTGTTTTTT. Encoded protein: CAISGTSGFTGELFF.

The chain recombines TRBV20-1 with TRBJ2-7, with D perhaps given as TRBD1 or TRBD2 (6 bases each). V lost 6 bases to trimming and J lost 2 bases, with 14 bases between them. This CDR3 contains 13 residues. Germline loops: CDR1 DFQATT, CDR2 SNEGSKA (reference sequence). The CDR3 DNA reads TGCAGTGCAAAACAGGGACTCACCTACGAGCAGTACTTC. Translation gives CSAKQGLTYEQYF.

V gene TRBV4-1 combines with J gene TRBJ2-3, with D tentatively TRBD2 (5 bases). V dropped 4 bases and J dropped 5 bases, with 13 bases sitting between them. The CDR3 runs to 14 residues. CDR1 MGHRA and CDR2 YSYEKL come from the germline V gene. The CDR3: CASSPEVGEDTQYF. CDR3 sequence (DNA): TGCGCCAGCAGCCCGGAGGTCGGTGAAGATACGCAGTATTTT.

A word on this clonotype: Its ends do not fully match the called genes, so a read error is possible. The genes are TRBV6-5 and TRBJ2-3; the D is unclear. From germline, CDR1 is MNHEY and CDR2 SVGAGI. The CDR3 has 11 residues. CDR3 loop: CVSSLGDTQYF. The DNA for the CDR3 is TGTGTCAGCAGTCTCGGTGATACGCAGTATTTT.

V and J are TRBV20-1 and TRBJ1-4, with 9 nucleotides matching TRBD1. Germline CDR1 reads DFQATT; CDR2 reads SNEGSKA (reference sequence). The V and J ends lost 8 bases and 8 bases, in that order; junction bases with no gene match: 15. CDR3 length: 15 amino acids. CDR3 nucleotide sequence: TGCAGTTCTAAACCAGAGGACAGGGGACGCGAAAAACTGTTTTTT. Protein product: CSSKPEDRGREKLFF.